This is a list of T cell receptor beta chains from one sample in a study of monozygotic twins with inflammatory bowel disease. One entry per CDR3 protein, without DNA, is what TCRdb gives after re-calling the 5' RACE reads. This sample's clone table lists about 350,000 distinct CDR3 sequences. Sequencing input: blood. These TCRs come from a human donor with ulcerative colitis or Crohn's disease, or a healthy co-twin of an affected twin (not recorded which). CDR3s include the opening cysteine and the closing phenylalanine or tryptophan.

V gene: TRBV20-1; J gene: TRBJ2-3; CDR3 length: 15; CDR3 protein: CSARGGGGGTDTQYF
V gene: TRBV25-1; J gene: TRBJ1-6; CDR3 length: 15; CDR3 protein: CASSEGAGNRSPLHF
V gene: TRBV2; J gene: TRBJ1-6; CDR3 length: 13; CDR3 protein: CASGVGEASPLHF
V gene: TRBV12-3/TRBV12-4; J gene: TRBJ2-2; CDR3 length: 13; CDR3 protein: CASSRDSTGELFF
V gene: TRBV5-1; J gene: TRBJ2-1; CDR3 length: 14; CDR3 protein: CASSSGQGNNEQFF
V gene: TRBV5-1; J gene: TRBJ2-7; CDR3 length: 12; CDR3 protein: CASRTESYEQYF
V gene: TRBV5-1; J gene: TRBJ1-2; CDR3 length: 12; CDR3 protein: CASSSQGEGYTF
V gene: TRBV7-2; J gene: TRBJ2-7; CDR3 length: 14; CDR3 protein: CASSFDRGSYEQYF
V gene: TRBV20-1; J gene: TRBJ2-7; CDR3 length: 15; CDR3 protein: CSALGTSGSDSEQYF
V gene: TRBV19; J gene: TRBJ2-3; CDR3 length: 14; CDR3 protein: CASSIAGGTDTQYF
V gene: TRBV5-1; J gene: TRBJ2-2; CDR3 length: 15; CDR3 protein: CASSLVGQVIRELFF
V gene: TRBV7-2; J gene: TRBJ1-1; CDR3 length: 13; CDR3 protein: CASSPQGRTEAFF
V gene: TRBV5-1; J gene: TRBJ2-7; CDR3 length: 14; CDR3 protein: CASSFFTGDYEQYF
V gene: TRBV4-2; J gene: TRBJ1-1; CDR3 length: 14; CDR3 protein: CASSQKTGNTEAFF
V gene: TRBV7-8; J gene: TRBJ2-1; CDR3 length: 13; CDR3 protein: CASSSVRHNEQFF
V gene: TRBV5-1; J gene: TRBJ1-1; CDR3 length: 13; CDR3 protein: CASSFNGGTEAFF
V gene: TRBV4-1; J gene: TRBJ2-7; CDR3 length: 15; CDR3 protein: CASSQGEELVYEQYF
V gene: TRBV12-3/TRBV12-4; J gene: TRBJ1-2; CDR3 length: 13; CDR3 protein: CASSFGDAYGYTF
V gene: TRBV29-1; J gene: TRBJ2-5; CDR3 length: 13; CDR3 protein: CSVVSGGQETQYF
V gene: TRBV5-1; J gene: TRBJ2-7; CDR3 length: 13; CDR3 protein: CASSSGSPYEQYF
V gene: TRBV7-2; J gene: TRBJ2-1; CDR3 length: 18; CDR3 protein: CASSLAPVRSGSYNEQFF
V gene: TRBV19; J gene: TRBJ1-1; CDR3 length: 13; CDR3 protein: CASSIRRNTEAFF
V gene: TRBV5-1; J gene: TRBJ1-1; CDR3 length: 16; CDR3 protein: CASRSGTGAFNTEAFF
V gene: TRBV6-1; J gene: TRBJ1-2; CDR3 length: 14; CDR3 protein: CASSRGTGMDGYTF
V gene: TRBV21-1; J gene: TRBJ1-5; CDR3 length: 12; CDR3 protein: CASSAYRGLKHF
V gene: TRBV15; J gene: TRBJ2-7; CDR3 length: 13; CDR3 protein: CATSRGPDYEQYF
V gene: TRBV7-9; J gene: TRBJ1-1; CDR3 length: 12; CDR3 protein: CASSFPLGEAFF
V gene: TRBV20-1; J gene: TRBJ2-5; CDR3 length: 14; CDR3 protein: CSARSLAGVETQYF
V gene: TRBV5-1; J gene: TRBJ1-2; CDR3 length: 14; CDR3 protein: CASSLLIGDYAYTF
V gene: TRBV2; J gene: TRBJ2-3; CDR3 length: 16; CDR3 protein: CASTFMRGTSGNKQYF
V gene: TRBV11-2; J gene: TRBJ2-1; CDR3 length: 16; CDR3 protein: CASSQGGDFSYNEQFF
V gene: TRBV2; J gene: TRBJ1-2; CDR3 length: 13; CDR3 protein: CASRETEDYGYTF
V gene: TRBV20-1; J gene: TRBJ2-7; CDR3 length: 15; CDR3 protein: CSVPPMGQGAYEQYF
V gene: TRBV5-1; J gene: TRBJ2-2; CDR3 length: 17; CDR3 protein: CASSLGPSGGNTGELFF
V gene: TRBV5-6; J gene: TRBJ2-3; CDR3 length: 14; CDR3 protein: CASSTWTATDTQYF
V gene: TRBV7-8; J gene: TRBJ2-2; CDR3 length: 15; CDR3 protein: CASSLSGGGNGELFF
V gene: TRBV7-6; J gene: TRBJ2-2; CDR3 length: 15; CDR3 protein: CASSPDLVRIGELFF
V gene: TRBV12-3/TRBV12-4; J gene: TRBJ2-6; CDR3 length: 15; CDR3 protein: CASSLGDPGANVLTF
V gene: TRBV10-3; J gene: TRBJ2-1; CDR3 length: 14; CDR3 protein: CASSVAASYNEQFF
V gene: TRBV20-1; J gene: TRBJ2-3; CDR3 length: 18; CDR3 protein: CSARSLGLARTNTDTQYF
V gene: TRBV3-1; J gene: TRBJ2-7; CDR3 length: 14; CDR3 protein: CASSHTSGSYEQYF
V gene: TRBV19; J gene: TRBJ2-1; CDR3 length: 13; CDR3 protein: CASTPGQGNEQFF
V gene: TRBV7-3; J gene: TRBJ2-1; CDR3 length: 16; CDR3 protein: CASSRGFRVAYNEQFF
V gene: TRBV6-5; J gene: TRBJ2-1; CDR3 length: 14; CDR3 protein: CASSYSSAPLEQFF
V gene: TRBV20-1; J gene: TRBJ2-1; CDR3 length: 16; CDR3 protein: CSARNPQASRDNEQFF
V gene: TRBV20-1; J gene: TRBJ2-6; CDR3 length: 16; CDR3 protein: CSASGRSNSGANVLTF
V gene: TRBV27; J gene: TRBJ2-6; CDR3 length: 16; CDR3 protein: CASSPGGGARANVLTF
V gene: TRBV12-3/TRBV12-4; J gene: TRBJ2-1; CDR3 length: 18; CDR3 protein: CASRPAGTSGRAGNEQFF
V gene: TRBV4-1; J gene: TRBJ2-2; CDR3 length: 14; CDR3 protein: CASSQDGDPGELFF
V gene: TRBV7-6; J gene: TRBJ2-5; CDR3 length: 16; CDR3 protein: CASSLATNAVQETQYF
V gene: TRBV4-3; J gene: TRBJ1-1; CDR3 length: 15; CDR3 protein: CASSQELVFLTEAFF
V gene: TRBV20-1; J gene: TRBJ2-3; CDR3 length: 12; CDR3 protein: CSANPWADTQYF
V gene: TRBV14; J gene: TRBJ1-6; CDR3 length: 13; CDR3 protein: CASSRDRVSPLHF